This entry describes one T cell receptor (beta chain). The data derive from a study of control samples from healthy donors and cancer patients. CDR3 length: 14 residues. CDR1 and CDR2 from the germline V gene are MNHEY and SVGAGI. Trimming removed 2 bases from V and 4 bases from J, with 11 bases in between. Produced via immunoSEQ multiplex PCR; TCRdb's table is partial and in-frame only. The table includes around 130,000 clones, 85% to 90% detected once. The material sequenced was blood. The clonotype was recovered from a man between 25 and 39 years old in good health. This rearrangement joins TRBV6-5 to TRBJ1-2; a possible D gene is TRBD1 (6 bases). CDR3 sequence reads: CASSYGGPSYGYTF. CDR3 in DNA: TGTGCCAGCAGTTACGGGGGGCCAAGCTATGGCTACACCTTC.